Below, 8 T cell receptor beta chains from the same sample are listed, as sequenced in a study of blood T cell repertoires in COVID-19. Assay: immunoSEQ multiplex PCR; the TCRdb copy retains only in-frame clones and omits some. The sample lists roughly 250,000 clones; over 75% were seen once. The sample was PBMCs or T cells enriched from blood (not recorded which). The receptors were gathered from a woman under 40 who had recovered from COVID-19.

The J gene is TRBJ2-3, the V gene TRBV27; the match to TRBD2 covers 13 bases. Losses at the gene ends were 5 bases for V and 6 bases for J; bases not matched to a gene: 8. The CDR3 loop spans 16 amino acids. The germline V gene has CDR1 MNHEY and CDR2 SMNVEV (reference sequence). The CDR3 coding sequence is TGTGCCAGCAGTGGACTAGCGGGAGTCGGGGCGGATACGCAGTATTTT. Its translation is CASSGLAGVGADTQYF.

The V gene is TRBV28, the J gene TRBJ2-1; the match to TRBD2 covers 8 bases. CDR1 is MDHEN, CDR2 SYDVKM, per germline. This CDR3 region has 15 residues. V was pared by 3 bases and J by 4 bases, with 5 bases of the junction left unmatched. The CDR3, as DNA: TGTGCCAGCAGTTTCCGACTAGCGAGGTACAATGAGCAGTTCTTC. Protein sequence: CASSFRLARYNEQFF.

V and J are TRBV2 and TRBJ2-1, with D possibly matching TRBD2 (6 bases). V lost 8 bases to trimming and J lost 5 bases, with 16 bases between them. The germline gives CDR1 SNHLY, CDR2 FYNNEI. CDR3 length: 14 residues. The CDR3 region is CASWRGTSDNEQFF. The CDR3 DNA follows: TGTGCCAGCTGGAGGGGCACGAGCGACAATGAGCAGTTCTTC.

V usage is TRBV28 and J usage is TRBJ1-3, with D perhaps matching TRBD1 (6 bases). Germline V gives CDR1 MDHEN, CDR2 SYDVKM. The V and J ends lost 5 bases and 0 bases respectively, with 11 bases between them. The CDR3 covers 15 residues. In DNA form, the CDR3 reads TGTGCCAGCAGTCCGTTGACAGGCTCTGGAAACACCATATATTTT. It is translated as CASSPLTGSGNTIYF.

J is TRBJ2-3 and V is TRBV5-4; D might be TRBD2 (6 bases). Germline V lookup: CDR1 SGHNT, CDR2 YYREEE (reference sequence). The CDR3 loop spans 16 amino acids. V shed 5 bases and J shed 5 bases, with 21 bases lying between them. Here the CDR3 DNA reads TGTGCCAGCAGTCCCTCAGGCGCGGGGATGTTAGATACGCAGTATTTT. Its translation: CASSPSGAGMLDTQYF. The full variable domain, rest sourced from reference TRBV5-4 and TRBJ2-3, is ETGVTQSPTHLIKTRGQQVTLRCSSQSGHNTVSWYQQALGQGPQFIFQYYREEENGRGNFPPRFSGLQFPNYSSELNVNALELDDSALYLCASSPSGAGMLDTQYFGPGTRLTVL.

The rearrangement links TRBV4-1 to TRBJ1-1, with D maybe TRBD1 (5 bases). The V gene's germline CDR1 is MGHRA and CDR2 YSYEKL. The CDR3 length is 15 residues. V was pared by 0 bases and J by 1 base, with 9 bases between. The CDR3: CASSQDWQGNTEAFF. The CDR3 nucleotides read TGCGCCAGCAGCCAAGATTGGCAGGGGAACACTGAAGCTTTCTTT.

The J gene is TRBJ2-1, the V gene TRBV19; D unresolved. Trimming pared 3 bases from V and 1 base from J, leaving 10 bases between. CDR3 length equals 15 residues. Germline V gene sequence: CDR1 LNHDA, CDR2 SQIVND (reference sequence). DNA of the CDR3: TGTGCCAGTAGTATGGTGTGGAGTTCCTACAATGAGCAGTTCTTC. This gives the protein CASSMVWSSYNEQFF.

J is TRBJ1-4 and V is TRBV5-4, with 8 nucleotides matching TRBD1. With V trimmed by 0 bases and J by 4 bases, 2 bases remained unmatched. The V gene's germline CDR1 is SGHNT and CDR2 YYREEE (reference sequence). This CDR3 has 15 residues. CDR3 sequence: CASSLGRGRNEKLFF. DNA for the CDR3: TGTGCCAGCAGCTTGGGCAGGGGGCGTAATGAAAAACTGTTTTTT. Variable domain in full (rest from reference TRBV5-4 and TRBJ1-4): ETGVTQSPTHLIKTRGQQVTLRCSSQSGHNTVSWYQQALGQGPQFIFQYYREEENGRGNFPPRFSGLQFPNYSSELNVNALELDDSALYLCASSLGRGRNEKLFFGSGTQLSVL.